The 10 T cell receptor beta chains below all came from one sample that was sequenced in a study of cytomegalovirus exposure and HLA in healthy donors. TCRdb's table, derived via immunoSEQ multiplex PCR, lists solely in-frame clones and lacks some. Among about 250,000 clones listed, roughly 87% were seen once. The specimen was PBMCs. The receptors derive from a man younger than 30 in good health and CMV-seropositive.

This clone was seen just once. The chain employs TRBV28 and TRBJ1-1; no clear D. Germline CDR1 MDHEN, CDR2 SYDVKM. CDR3 length: 12 residues. V lost 2 bases, J lost 7 bases, and 8 bases lay in between. In DNA form, the CDR3 reads TGTGCCAGCAGTTTAATGGGGAATGAAGCTTTCTTT. Translation gives CASSLMGNEAFF.

This chain uses TRBV11-2 with TRBJ2-5, with D possibly called TRBD1 or TRBD2 (5 bases each). CDR1 is SGHAT, CDR2 FQNNGV, per germline. CDR3 length: 13 amino acids. Trimming pared 5 bases from V and 1 base from J, leaving 8 bases between. The CDR3 DNA sequence: TGTGCCAGCAGCCTGGGGACCCAAGAGACCCAGTACTTC. It is translated as CASSLGTQETQYF.

The chain employs TRBV21-1 and TRBJ2-7; TRBD2 reflects the table's D call only, with no check against the DNA. TRBV21-1 corresponds to a pseudogene. This CDR3 spans 17 amino acids. CDR3 region: CASSKASGIQESYEQYF. CDR3 DNA: TGTGCCAGCAGCAAAGCTAGCGGGATACAAGAAAGCTACGAGCAGTACTTC.

The sample holds one count of this clone. The chain has TRBV6-1 and TRBJ1-1; D possibly corresponds to TRBD1 (5 bases). Trimming pared 7 bases from V and 2 bases from J, leaving 17 bases between. There are 15 residues in the CDR3. Germline V gene lookup returns CDR1 MNHNS and CDR2 SASEGT. In nucleotides, the CDR3 is TGTGCCAGCATAGGAGGGCAGGGAGGAAACACTGAAGCTTTCTTT. Translated: CASIGGQGGNTEAFF.

The CDR3, as DNA: TGTGCCAGCAGCGTTGGGGGAAACAATGAGCAGTTCTTC. It codes for CASSVGGNNEQFF. The rearrangement joins TRBV11-3 to TRBJ2-1; D possibly uses TRBD1 or TRBD2 (5 bases each). V shed 5 bases and J shed 5 bases, with 10 bases lying between them. The CDR3 contains 13 residues. Germline loops: CDR1 SGHNT, CDR2 YENEEA.

The chain couples TRBV9 to TRBJ1-1; D is uncertain. This CDR3 spans 12 amino acids. In germline, CDR1 is SGDLS, CDR2 YYNGEE. V was pared by 0 bases and J by 3 bases, with 3 bases between. CDR3 amino acids: CASSVGDTEAFF. CDR3 nucleotide sequence: TGTGCCAGCAGCGTAGGGGACACTGAAGCTTTCTTT.

This chain uses TRBV9 with TRBJ2-3; D is ambiguous. In germline, CDR1 is SGDLS, CDR2 YYNGEE. Trimming took 0 bases from V and 2 from J, leaving 7 bases between them. This CDR3 spans 14 amino acids. CDR3: CASSVGTFTDTQYF. In DNA form, the CDR3 reads TGTGCCAGCAGCGTAGGCACATTCACAGATACGCAGTATTTT.

The chain carries TRBV28 and TRBJ1-1; D is possibly TRBD1 (5 bases). CDR1 MDHEN and CDR2 SYDVKM come from the germline V gene. The CDR3 spans 14 residues. V was pared by 3 bases and J by 8 bases, with 16 bases between. The CDR3 sequence is CASSFSERGPEAFF. CDR3 sequence (DNA): TGTGCCAGCAGTTTTTCCGAAAGGGGACCCGAAGCTTTCTTT.

The chain uses TRBV6-6 and TRBJ2-1, with a tentative D call TRBD2 (6 bases). V was trimmed by 9 bases and J by 14 bases, leaving 20 bases between them. The germline CDR1 and CDR2 sequences are MNHNY and SVGAGI (reference sequence). This CDR3 has 12 amino acids. CDR3 nucleotides: TGTGCCAGTTACCCTCAGGGCGGGAAGGAGTTCTTC. Protein sequence: CASYPQGGKEFF.

This chain uses TRBV2 with TRBJ1-2; D possibly corresponds to TRBD1 (6 bases). The V gene lost 2 bases and the J gene lost 4 bases, with 17 bases spanning the gap. The CDR3 is made up of 16 amino acids. CDR1 is SNHLY and CDR2 is FYNNEI in the germline V gene. The CDR3 here is CASSEYLGGPPYGYTF. For the CDR3, the DNA is TGTGCCAGCAGTGAATACCTTGGGGGGCCTCCCTATGGCTACACCTTC.